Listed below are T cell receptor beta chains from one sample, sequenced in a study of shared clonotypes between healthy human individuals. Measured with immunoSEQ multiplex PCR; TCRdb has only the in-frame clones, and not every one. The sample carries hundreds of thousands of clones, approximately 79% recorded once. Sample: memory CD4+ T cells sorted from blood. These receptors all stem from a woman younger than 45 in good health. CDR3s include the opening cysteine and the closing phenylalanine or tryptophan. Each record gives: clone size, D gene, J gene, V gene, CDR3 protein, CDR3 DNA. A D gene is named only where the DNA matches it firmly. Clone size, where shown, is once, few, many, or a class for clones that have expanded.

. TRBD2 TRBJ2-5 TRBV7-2 CASSSRLAGVETQYF TGTGCCAGCAGCTCAAGACTAGCGGGAGTAGAGACCCAGTACTTC
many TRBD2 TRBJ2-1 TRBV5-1 CASSWTSGSHNEQFF TGCGCCAGCAGCTGGACTAGCGGGAGCCACAATGAGCAGTTCTTC
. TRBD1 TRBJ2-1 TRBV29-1 CSVVGDRGRSEQFF TGCAGCGTCGTAGGAGACAGGGGGCGCAGTGAGCAGTTCTTC
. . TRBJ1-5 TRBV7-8 CASGTSGSNQPQHF TGTGCCAGCGGGACGAGTGGTAGCAATCAGCCCCAGCATTTT
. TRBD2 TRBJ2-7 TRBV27 CASSLKREGLRYEQYF TGTGCCAGCAGTTTGAAGCGGGAGGGGCTCAGGTACGAGCAGTACTTC
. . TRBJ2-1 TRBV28 CASTRGGIYNEQFF TGTGCCAGCACCAGGGGCGGGATCTACAATGAGCAGTTCTTC
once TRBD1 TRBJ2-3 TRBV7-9 CASSPGQGTSDTQYF TGTGCCAGCAGCCCGGGACAGGGTACCTCGGATACGCAGTATTTT
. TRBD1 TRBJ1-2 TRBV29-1 CSARTGGDYGYTF TGCAGCGCCCGGACAGGGGGCGACTATGGCTACACCTTC
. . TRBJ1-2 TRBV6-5 CASSPLVGNYGYTF TGTGCCAGCAGCCCCTTGGTGGGGAACTATGGCTACACCTTC
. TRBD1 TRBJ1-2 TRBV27 CASSIRWTGVGGYTF TGTGCCAGCAGTATCCGCTGGACAGGGGTCGGTGGCTACACCTTC
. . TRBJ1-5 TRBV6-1 CASSGFGGLNQPQHF TGTGCCAGCAGTGGCTTCGGGGGCCTCAATCAGCCCCAGCATTTT
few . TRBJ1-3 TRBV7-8 CASSFGGISGNTIYF TGTGCCAGCAGCTTCGGCGGGATCTCTGGAAACACCATATATTTT
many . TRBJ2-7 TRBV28 CASNTPREQYF TGTGCCAGCAACACCCCTCGGGAGCAGTACTTC
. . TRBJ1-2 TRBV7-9 CASSGSGTGSRGYTF TGTGCCAGCAGCGGCAGCGGGACCGGGAGTCGCGGCTACACCTTC
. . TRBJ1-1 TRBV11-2 CASSFSDAQEAFF TGTGCCAGCAGCTTTTCCGACGCTCAGGAAGCTTTCTTT
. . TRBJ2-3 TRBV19 CASTPLATSTDTQYF TGTGCCAGTACTCCTCTGGCAACTTCCACAGATACGCAGTATTTT
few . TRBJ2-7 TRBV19 CASSRGTYEQYF TGTGCCAGTAGCCGCGGTACCTACGAGCAGTACTTC
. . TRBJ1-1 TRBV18 CASSPRTVNTEAFF TGTGCCAGCTCACCAAGGACAGTGAACACTGAAGCTTTCTTT
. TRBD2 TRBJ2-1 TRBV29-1 CSATQLAGAWNEQFF TGCAGCGCCACCCAACTAGCGGGAGCGTGGAATGAGCAGTTCTTC
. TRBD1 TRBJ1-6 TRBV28 CASSQEGQTRALHF TGTGCCAGCAGCCAGGAGGGACAGACAAGAGCCCTCCACTTT
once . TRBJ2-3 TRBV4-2 CASSQDWTDTQYF TGTGCCAGCAGCCAAGATTGGACAGATACGCAGTATTTT
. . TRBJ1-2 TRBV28 CASHSGFGYTF TGTGCCAGCCACTCAGGGTTTGGCTACACCTTC
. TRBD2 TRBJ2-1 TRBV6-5 CASSRLAGYNEQFF TGTGCCAGCAGTCGACTAGCGGGATACAATGAGCAGTTCTTC
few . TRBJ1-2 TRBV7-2 CASSRQRDYGYTF TGTGCCAGCAGCAGACAGCGGGACTATGGCTACACCTTC
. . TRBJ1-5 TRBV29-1 CSVRGGGGNQPQHF TGCAGCGTTCGTGGGGGCGGAGGCAATCAGCCCCAGCATTTT
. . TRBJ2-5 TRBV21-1 CASRPGQQETQYF TGTGCCAGCAGGCCGGGACAGCAAGAGACCCAGTACTTC
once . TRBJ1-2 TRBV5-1 CASSLSSRSGYTF TGCGCCAGCAGCTTGAGTTCCAGGTCGGGCTACACCTTC
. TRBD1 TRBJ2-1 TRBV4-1 CASSQFTGGEEQFF TGCGCCAGCAGCCAGTTTACAGGGGGCGAAGAGCAGTTCTTC
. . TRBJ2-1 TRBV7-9 CASSGQRFSYNEQFF TGTGCCAGCAGCGGTCAGCGGTTCTCCTACAATGAGCAGTTCTTC
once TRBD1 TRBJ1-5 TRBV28 CASRYRDSDQPQHF TGTGCCAGCAGATACCGGGACAGCGATCAGCCCCAGCATTTT
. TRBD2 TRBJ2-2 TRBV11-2 CASSSPGLAGGRDGELFF TGTGCCAGCAGCTCCCCTGGACTAGCGGGAGGGCGGGACGGGGAGCTGTTTTTT
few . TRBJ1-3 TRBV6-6 CASSSPDSSGNTIYF TGTGCCAGCAGTTCCCCGGACAGCTCTGGAAACACCATATATTTT
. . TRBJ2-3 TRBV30 CAWSVLADTQYF TGTGCCTGGAGTGTCCTAGCGGATACGCAGTATTTT
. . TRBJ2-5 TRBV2 CASSDYGGMGETQYF TGTGCCAGCAGTGACTACGGCGGGATGGGGGAGACCCAGTACTTC
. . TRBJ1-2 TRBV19 CASSYDVGGYTF TGTGCCAGTAGTTACGACGTGGGTGGCTACACCTTC
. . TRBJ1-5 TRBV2 CARGTTGNSNQPQHF TGTGCCAGGGGTACAACAGGGAATAGCAATCAGCCCCAGCATTTT
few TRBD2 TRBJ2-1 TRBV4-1 CASSRRPQGLTSGTDEQFF TGCGCCAGCAGCCGGCGGCCACAGGGTTTAACTAGCGGGACCGATGAGCAGTTCTTC
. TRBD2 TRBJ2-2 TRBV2 CASTAGTSGTGELFF TGTGCCAGCACAGCCGGGACTAGCGGTACCGGGGAGCTGTTTTTT
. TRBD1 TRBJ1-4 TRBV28 CASSQTGSDEKLFF TGTGCCAGCAGCCAGACAGGGAGTGATGAAAAACTGTTTTTT
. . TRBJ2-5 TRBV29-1 CSVVKPSGTQYF TGCAGCGTTGTCAAGCCATCAGGGACCCAGTACTTC
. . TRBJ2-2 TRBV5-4 CASSLGLAMNTGELFF TGTGCCAGCAGCTTGGGTCTAGCGATGAACACCGGGGAGCTGTTTTTT
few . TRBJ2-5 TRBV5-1 CASSLGQYQETQYF TGCGCCAGCAGCCTAGGACAGTACCAAGAGACCCAGTACTTC
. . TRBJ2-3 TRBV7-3 CASSLMGGAQYF TGTGCCAGCAGCTTAATGGGTGGAGCGCAGTATTTT
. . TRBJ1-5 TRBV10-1 CASSEMGWQPQHF TGCGCCAGCAGTGAGATGGGTTGGCAGCCCCAGCATTTT
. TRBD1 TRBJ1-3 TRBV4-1 CASSQEDRGFSGNTIYF TGCGCCAGCAGCCAAGAGGACAGGGGGTTCTCTGGAAACACCATATATTTT
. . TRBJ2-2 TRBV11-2 CASSLVREGELFF TGTGCCAGCAGCTTAGTACGGGAAGGGGAGCTGTTTTTT